This record looks at one T cell receptor beta chain sequence and its context. The target antigen is unknown. The data were obtained in a study of CD8 T cells in ankylosing spondylitis. Points from the study as a whole: Blood from ankylosing spondylitis patients appeared to carry a characteristic roughly 8-variant TCR beta motif.

This CDR3 has 16 residues. V shed 4 bases and J 0 bases; nucleotides not matched to a gene: 7. From germline, CDR1 is LGHDT and CDR2 YNNKEL (reference sequence). TCRdb re-called the 5' RACE reads through MiXCR, storing one row per CDR3 protein. The sample carries over 450,000 distinct CDR3 sequences, about 13% recorded once. The rearrangement links TRBV3-1 to TRBJ2-3; 7 bases agree with TRBD1. This clonotype originated in a male donor with ankylosing spondylitis. Sequencing was done on a sample of blood, either unsorted or a sorted T cell fraction (not recorded which). The CDR3 DNA follows: TGTGCCAGCAGCCGAAAGGGACAGATTAGCACAGATACGCAGTATTTT. Protein sequence: CASSRKGQISTDTQYF.